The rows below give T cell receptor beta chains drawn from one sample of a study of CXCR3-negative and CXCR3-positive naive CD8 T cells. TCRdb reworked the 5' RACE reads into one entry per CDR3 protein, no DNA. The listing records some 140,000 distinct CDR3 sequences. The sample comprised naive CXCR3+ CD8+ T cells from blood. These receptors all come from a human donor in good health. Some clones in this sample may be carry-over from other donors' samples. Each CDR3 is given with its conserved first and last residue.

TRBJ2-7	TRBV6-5	CASSYGDQISYEQYF
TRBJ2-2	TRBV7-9	CGPGLAGVGELFF
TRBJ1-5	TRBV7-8	CASSLGGTGEVPISNQPQHF
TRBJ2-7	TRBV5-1	CASSLGGGYEQYF
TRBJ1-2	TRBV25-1	CDSSDRNNYGYTF
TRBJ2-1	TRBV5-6	CASSLMGWTGGYNEQFF
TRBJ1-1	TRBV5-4	CASSPQDVDTEAFF
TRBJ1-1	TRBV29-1	CSVGTADTEAFF
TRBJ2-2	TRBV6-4	CASSEEGGTGELFF
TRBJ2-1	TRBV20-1	CSATGGADYNEQFF
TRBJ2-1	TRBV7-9	CASSKDSQLYNEQFF
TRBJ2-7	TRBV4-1	CASSQGPGQGSNEQYF
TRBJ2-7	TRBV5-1	CASSWTSGGTYEQYF
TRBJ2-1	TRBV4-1	CASSFGQGFNEQFF
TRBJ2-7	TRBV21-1	CASTGPSSYEQYF
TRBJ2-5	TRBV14	CASRRMSEETQYF
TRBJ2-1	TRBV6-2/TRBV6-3	CASSGDVSYNEQFF
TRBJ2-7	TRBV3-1	CASSPIEGDEQYF
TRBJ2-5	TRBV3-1	CASSQSGGQETQYF
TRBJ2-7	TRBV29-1	CSVEETGTEAYEQYF
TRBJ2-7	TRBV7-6	CASSLKSRAGSSYEQYF
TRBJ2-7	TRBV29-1	CSVDGGDSYEQYF
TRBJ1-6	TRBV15	CATSSSEHSESPLHF
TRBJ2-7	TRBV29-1	CSVFQGAGEQYF
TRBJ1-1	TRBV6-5	CASRRDRGSDTEAFF
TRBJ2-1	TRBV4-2	CASSPGTSGPQFF
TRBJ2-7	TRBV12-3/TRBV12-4	CASSSGTSGYLRQYF
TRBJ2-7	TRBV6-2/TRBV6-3	CASSYSTVYEQYF
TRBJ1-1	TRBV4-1	CASSQVRDTFSDREAFF
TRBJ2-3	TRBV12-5	CASGPRSGLTDTQYF
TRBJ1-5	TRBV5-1	CASRRTTTGEDQPQHF
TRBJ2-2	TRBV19	CASSSRDHGDGELFF
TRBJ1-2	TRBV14	CASSQGGLGVNGYTF
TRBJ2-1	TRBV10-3	CAISDRSQDEQFF
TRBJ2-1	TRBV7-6	CASSLYGGSTNEQFF